This T cell receptor beta chain emerged from a study of cytomegalovirus exposure and HLA in healthy donors. The study, taken as a whole, reports: The records held CMV serostatus as the only immune exposure information. Confirmation was obtained in vitro that a few CMV-associated chains are specific for CMV antigens.

The length of the CDR3 is 13 residues. Germline-derived CDR1 and CDR2 are WNHNN and SYGVQD (reference sequence). Trimming took off 4 bases at V and 4 bases at J, with 7 bases between the two ends. The table lists this clone with a few counts. Its antigen is undetermined. The primer mix had 60 Vbeta and 13 Jbeta primers. Measured with immunoSEQ multiplex PCR; TCRdb has only the in-frame clones, and not every one. This sample carries approximately 120,000 clones, approximately 70% of them seen once, and the ten largest clones take around 5%. The genes are TRBV10-1 and TRBJ2-2, with D unresolved. What was sequenced was PBMCs. The TCR was taken from a man aged 55 to 70 in good health and CMV-seropositive. The CDR3 sequence is CASSVTVTGELFF. The DNA of the CDR3 is TGCGCCAGCAGTGTTACAGTCACCGGGGAGCTGTTTTTT.